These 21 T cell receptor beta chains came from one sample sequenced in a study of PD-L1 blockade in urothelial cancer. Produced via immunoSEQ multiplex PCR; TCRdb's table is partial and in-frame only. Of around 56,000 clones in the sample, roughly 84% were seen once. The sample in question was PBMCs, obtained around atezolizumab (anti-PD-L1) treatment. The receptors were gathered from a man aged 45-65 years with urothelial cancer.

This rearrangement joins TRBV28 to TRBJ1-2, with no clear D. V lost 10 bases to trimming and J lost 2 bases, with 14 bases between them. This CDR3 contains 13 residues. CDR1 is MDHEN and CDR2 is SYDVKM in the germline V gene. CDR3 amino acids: CAIDIGLNYGYTF. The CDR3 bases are TGTGCCATCGATATCGGACTGAACTATGGCTACACCTTC.

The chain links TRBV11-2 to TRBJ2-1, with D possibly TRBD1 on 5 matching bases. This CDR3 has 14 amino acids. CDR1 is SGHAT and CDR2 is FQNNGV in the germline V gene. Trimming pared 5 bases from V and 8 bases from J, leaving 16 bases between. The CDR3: CASSRGESVDEQFF. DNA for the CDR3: TGTGCCAGCAGCAGGGGCGAGTCGGTCGATGAGCAGTTCTTC.

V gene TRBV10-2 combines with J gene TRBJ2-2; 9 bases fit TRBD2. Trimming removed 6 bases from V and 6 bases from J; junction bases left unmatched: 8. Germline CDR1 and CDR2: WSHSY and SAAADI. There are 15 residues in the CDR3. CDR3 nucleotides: TGCGCCAGCAGAAAGGGTAGCGGGAGTTCCGGGGAGCTGTTTTTT. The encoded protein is CASRKGSGSSGELFF.

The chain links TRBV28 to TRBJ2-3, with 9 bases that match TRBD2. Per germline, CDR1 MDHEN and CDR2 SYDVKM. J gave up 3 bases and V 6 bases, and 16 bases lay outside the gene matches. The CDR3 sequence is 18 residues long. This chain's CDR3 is CASRLTGIVAGVTDTQYF. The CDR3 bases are TGTGCCAGCAGGCTCACAGGGATTGTAGCGGGAGTGACAGATACGCAGTATTTT.

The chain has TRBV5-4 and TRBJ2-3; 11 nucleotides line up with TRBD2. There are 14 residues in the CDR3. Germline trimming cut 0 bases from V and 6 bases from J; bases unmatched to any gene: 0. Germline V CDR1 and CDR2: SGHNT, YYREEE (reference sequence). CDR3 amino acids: CASSLASGRDTQYF. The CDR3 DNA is TGTGCCAGCAGCTTGGCTAGCGGGAGGGATACGCAGTATTTT. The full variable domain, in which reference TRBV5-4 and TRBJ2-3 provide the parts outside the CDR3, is ETGVTQSPTHLIKTRGQQVTLRCSSQSGHNTVSWYQQALGQGPQFIFQYYREEENGRGNFPPRFSGLQFPNYSSELNVNALELDDSALYLCASSLASGRDTQYFGPGTRLTVL.

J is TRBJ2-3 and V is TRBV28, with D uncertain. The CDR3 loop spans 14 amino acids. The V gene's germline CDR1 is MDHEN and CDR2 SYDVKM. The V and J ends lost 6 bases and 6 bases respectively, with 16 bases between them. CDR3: CASRTYGSSDTQYF. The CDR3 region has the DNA TGTGCCAGCAGAACCTACGGGTCATCTGATACGCAGTATTTT.

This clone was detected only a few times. The CDR3 DNA reads as TGTGCCAGCTTCCAGCCGAGGGTAAGCAATCAGCCCCAGCATTTT. Its protein is CASFQPRVSNQPQHF. The rearrangement links TRBV28 to TRBJ1-5; D unclear. From germline, CDR1 is MDHEN and CDR2 SYDVKM. CDR3 length equals 15 residues. Trimming stripped 8 bases from V and 1 base from J, with 15 bases between.

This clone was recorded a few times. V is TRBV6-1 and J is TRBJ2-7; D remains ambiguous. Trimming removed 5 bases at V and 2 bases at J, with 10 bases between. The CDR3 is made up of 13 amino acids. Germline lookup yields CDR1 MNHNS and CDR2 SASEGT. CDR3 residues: CASSLTYTYEQYF. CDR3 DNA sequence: TGTGCCAGCAGTCTAACTTATACCTACGAGCAGTACTTC.

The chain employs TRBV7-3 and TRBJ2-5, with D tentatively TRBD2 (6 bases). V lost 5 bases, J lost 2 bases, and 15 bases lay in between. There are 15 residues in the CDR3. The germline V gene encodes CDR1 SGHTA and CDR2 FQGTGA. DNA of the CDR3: TGTGCCAGCAGCCCCCAGGGCGGGACTCAAGAGACCCAGTACTTC. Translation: CASSPQGGTQETQYF.

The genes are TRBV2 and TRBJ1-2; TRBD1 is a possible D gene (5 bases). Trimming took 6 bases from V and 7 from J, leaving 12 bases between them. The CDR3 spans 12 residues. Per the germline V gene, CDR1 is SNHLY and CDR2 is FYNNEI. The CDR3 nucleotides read TGTGCCAGCAGCCTCAGGGATTCTGGCTACACCTTC. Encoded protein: CASSLRDSGYTF.

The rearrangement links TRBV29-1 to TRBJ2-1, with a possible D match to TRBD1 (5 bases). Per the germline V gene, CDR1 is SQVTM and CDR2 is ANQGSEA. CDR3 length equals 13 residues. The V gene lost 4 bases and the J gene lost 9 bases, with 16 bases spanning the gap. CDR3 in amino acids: CSVGTRVSAEQFF. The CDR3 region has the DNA TGCAGCGTTGGGACCAGGGTTTCCGCTGAGCAGTTCTTC.

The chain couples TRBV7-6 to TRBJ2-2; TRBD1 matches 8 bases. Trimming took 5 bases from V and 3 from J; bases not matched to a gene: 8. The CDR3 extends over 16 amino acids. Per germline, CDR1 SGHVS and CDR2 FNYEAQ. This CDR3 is CASSPPGQAYTGELFF. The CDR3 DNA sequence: TGTGCCAGCAGCCCTCCGGGACAGGCGTACACCGGGGAGCTGTTTTTT.

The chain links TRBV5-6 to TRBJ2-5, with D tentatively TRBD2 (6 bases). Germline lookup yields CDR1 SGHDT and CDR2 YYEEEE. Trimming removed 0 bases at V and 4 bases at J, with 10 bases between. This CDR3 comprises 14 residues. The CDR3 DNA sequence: TGTGCCAGCAGCTTGGGACTAGTTCGAGAGACCCAGTACTTC. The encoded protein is CASSLGLVRETQYF.

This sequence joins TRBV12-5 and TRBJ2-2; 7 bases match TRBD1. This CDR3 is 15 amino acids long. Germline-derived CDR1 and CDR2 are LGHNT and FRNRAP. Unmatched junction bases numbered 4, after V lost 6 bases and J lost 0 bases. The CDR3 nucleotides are TGTGCTAGTGGCCCTCAGGGGGCGAACACCGGGGAGCTGTTTTTT. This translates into CASGPQGANTGELFF.

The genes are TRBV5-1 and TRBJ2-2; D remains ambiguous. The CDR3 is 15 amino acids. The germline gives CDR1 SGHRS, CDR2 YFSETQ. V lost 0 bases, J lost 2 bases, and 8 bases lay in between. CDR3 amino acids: CASSLDVTNTGELFF. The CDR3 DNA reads TGCGCCAGCAGCTTGGACGTGACTAACACCGGGGAGCTGTTTTTT. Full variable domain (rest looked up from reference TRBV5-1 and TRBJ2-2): KAGVTQTPRYLIKTRGQQVTLSCSPISGHRSVSWYQQTPGQGLQFLFEYFSETQRNKGNFPGRFSGRQFSNSRSEMNVSTLELGDSALYLCASSLDVTNTGELFFGEGSRLTVL.

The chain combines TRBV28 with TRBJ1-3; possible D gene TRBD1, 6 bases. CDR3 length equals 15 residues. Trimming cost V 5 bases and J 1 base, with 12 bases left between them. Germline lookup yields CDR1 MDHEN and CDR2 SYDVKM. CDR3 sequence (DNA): TGTGCCAGCAGTATGGTTCAGGGGTCTGGAAACACCATATATTTT. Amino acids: CASSMVQGSGNTIYF.

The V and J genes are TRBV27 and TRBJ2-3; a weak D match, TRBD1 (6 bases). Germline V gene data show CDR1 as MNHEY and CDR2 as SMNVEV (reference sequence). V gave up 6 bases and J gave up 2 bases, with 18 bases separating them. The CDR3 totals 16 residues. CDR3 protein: CASRSEAGQTTDTQYF. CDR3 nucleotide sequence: TGTGCCAGCAGGTCCGAGGCCGGACAGACCACAGATACGCAGTATTTT.

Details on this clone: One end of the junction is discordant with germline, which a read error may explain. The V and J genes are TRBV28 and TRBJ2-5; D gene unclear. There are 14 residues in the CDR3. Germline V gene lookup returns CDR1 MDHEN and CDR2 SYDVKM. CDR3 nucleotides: TGTGCCAGCAGTTTATTGGGCAGAGAAGAGATCCAGTACTTC. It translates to CASSLLGREEIQYF. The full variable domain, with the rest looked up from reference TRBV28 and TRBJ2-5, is DVKVTQSSRYLVKRTGEKVFLECVQDMDHENMFWYRQDPGLGLRLIYFSYDVKMKEKGDIPEGYSVSREKKERFSLILESASTNQTSMYLCASSLLGREEIQYFGPGTRLLVL.

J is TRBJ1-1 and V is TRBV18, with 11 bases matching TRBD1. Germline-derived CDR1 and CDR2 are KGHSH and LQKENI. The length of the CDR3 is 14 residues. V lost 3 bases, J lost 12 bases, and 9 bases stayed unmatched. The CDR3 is CASSPPPDRGRTFF. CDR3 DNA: TGTGCCAGCTCACCCCCTCCGGACAGGGGGCGAACTTTCTTT.

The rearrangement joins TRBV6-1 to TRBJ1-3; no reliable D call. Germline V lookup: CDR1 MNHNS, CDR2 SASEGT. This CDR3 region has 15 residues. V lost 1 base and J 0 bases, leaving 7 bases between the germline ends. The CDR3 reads CASSEEPSSGNTIYF. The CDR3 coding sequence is TGTGCCAGCAGTGAAGAGCCGTCCTCTGGAAACACCATATATTTT.

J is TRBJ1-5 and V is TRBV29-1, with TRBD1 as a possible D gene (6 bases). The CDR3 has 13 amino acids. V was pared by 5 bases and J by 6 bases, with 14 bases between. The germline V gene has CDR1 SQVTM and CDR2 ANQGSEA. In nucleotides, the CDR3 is TGCAGCGTTTTAGGGGGTGATGGTCAGCCCCAGCATTTT. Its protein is CSVLGGDGQPQHF.